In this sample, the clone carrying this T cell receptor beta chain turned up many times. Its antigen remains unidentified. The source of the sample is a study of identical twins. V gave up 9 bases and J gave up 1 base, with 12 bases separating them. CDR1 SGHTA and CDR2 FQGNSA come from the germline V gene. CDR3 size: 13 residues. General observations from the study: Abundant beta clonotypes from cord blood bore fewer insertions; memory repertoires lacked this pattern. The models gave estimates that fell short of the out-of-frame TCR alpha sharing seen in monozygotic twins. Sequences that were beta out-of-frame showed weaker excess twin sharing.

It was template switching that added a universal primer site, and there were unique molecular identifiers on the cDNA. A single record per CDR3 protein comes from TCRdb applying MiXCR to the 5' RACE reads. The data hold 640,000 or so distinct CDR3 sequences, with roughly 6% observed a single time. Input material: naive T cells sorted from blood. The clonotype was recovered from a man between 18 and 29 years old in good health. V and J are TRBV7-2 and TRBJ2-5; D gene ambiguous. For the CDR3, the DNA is TGTGCCAGTGGAGTGACGGGCCAAGAGACCCAGTACTTC. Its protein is CASGVTGQETQYF. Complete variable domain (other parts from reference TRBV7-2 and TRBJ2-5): GAGVSQSPSNKVTEKGKDVELRCDPISGHTALYWYRQSLGQGLEFLIYFQGNSAPDKSGLPSDRFSAERTGGSVSTLTIQRTQQEDSAVYLCASGVTGQETQYFGPGTRLLVL.